This entry lists 11 T cell receptor beta chains sequenced from one sample in a study of T cells in Graves' hyperthyroidism and ophthalmopathy. Template material for amplifying TCR beta CDR3 regions consisted of RNA transcripts. Carried out on the TCR CDR3, a first-round RT-PCR used the HTBI primer set. A single record per CDR3 protein comes from TCRdb applying MiXCR to the multiplex PCR reads. The table includes approximately 520,000 distinct CDR3 sequences, around 20% detected once. The source material was blood. Receptor source: a man in his late teens or twenties with Graves' hyperthyroidism.

Concerning this clonotype itself: A much more abundant neighbour one base away suggests this may be a read error. Because the CDR3 is missing its conserved closing phenylalanine or tryptophan, this is likely a read error. This chain links TRBV7-6 with TRBJ2-7, with a possible D match to TRBD1 (6 bases). This CDR3 comprises 15 residues. Germline V lookup: CDR1 SGHVS, CDR2 FNYEAQ. Trimming took off 1 base at V and 1 base at J, with 11 bases between the two ends. For the CDR3, the DNA is TGTGCCAGCAGCTTAGGGCATGGGACATCCTACGAGCAGTACCTC. Encoded protein: CASSLGHGTSYEQYL.

The chain couples TRBV30 to TRBJ2-7; 8 bases map to TRBD2. CDR1 and CDR2 from the germline V gene are GTSNPN and SVGIG (reference sequence). The CDR3 is made up of 15 amino acids. J was trimmed by 2 bases and V by 0 bases; bases with no gene match: 6. The CDR3 is CAWSVASGSTYEQYF. The DNA for the CDR3 is TGTGCCTGGAGTGTCGCTAGCGGGTCAACCTACGAGCAGTACTTC.

This clonotype was picked up many times. This chain joins TRBV19 and TRBJ1-5; 7 bases match TRBD1. The CDR3 spans 15 residues. The J segment lost 2 bases and the V segment lost 5 bases, leaving 6 bases of the junction unmatched. The V gene's germline CDR1 is LNHDA and CDR2 SQIVND (reference sequence). Here the CDR3 DNA reads TGTGCCAGTAGTTTTGGGACAGAGGGCAATCAGCCCCAGCATTTT. Translation gives CASSFGTEGNQPQHF.

This clonotype was seen many times. This rearrangement joins TRBV28 to TRBJ2-7; TRBD1 agrees at 11 bases. CDR1 and CDR2 (germline): MDHEN, SYDVKM. The length of the CDR3 is 15 residues. J was trimmed by 4 bases and V by 6 bases; bases with no gene match: 8. The CDR3 loop is CASRPGTGGKYEQYF. The CDR3 coding sequence is TGTGCCAGCAGACCTGGGACAGGGGGAAAATACGAGCAGTACTTC.

The chain uses TRBV29-1 and TRBJ1-1; D might be TRBD1 (5 bases). V lost 5 bases and J lost 0, with 16 bases in between. The germline CDR1 and CDR2 sequences are SQVTM and ANQGSEA. This CDR3 is built from 15 residues. DNA for the CDR3: TGCAGCGTTTTTCCTTGGGCAGGGCTGAACACTGAAGCTTTCTTT. Translated: CSVFPWAGLNTEAFF. The full variable domain, its missing parts supplied by reference TRBV29-1 and TRBJ1-1, is SAVISQKPSRDICQRGTSLTIQCQVDSQVTMMFWYRQQPGQSLTLIATANQGSEATYESGFVIDKFPISRPNLTFSTLTVSNMSPEDSSIYLCSVFPWAGLNTEAFFGQGTRLTVV.

Many counts were recorded for this clonotype. This could be a read error, since a much larger clone is one nucleotide away. This chain connects TRBV24-1 to TRBJ2-2; D gene uncertain. CDR3 size: 11 residues. Germline-derived CDR1 and CDR2 are KGHDR and SFDVKD. V lost 6 bases, J lost 3 bases, and 1 base lay in between. CDR3 sequence reads: CATSYTGELFF. The CDR3 DNA reads TGTGCCACCAGTTACACCGGGGAGCTGTTTTTT.

The table lists this clonotype with many counts. V usage is TRBV6-1 and J usage is TRBJ2-3; no clear D. Trimming removed 8 bases at V and 2 bases at J, with 11 bases between. The CDR3 runs 13 residues. The germline gives CDR1 MNHNS, CDR2 SASEGT. CDR3 nucleotides: TGTGCCAGCGGGTTAGTTTTCACAGATACGCAGTATTTT. Encoded protein: CASGLVFTDTQYF.

The chain employs TRBV19 and TRBJ1-5; D unclear. Trimming left V 6 bases short and J 0 bases short, with 12 bases between. This CDR3 region has 15 residues. Germline loops: CDR1 LNHDA, CDR2 SQIVND (reference sequence). In DNA form, the CDR3 reads TGTGCCAGTAGCCCCAGCAGTCATAGCAATCAGCCCCAGCATTTT. Residues: CASSPSSHSNQPQHF.

This clonotype occurred many times. This chain joins TRBV12-3 or TRBV12-4 and TRBJ1-1, with D unclear. Trimming removed 3 bases at V and 7 bases at J, with 6 bases between. The CDR3 runs to 11 residues. CDR3 sequence (DNA): TGTGCCAGCAGTTTTAGCCGTGAAGCTTTCTTT. This sequence encodes CASSFSREAFF.

This clonotype came up many times. The genes are TRBV19 and TRBJ1-5, with no clear D. The V and J ends lost 2 bases and 0 bases respectively, with 8 bases between them. This CDR3 is built from 15 residues. CDR1 is LNHDA, CDR2 SQIVND, per germline (reference sequence). The CDR3 reads CASSIKANSNQPQHF. In DNA form, the CDR3 reads TGTGCCAGTAGTATAAAGGCCAATAGCAATCAGCCCCAGCATTTT.

This clonotype has at least ten counts. A much bigger clone sits one base away, suggesting this may be a read error. The chain carries TRBV25-1 and TRBJ1-2; maybe TRBD1 (5 bases). The CDR3 extends over 14 amino acids. Looked up from germline, CDR1 is MGHDK and CDR2 is SYGVNS. CDR3 sequence reads: CASSDPGPNYGYAF. DNA of the CDR3: TGTGCCAGCAGTGACCCGGGGCCTAACTATGGCTACGCCTTC.